This TCR beta chain was captured by sequencing in a study of blood T cell repertoires in COVID-19. Background on the study: Spain, Italy and the United States supplied samples that represented acute and convalescent COVID-19. The cDNA or gDNA used as material had been derived from T cells, B-cell-depleted T cells, or PBMCs.

Original methodology: Amplification with reference gene primers provided the estimates of nucleated cell counts. TCRdb's table, derived via immunoSEQ multiplex PCR, lists solely in-frame clones and lacks some. V and J calls and clone size are copied from that table; D and trimming were computed from the DNA. The sample includes 150,000 to 250,000 clones, about 80% seen only once; the top ten take about 6.9%. With 4 bases removed from V and 9 bases from J, the gap between germline ends came to 10 bases. There are 12 residues in the CDR3. CDR1 and CDR2 (germline): MDHEN, SYDVKM. The rearrangement uses TRBV28 and TRBJ1-5; D may be TRBD1 (6 bases). Sequenced sample: peripheral blood. The sequence was obtained from a human donor with acute or convalescent COVID-19. The donor label of this sample is uncertain. In nucleotides, the CDR3 is TGTGCCAGCAGTTCAGCAGGGGCGCCCCAGCATTTT. Encoded protein: CASSSAGAPQHF.